This T cell receptor beta chain was captured in a study of blood T cell repertoires in COVID-19. Study-level background: PBMCs, B-cell-depleted T cells, or T cells were the source of the cDNA or gDNA that made up the material.

Profiling relied on immunoSEQ multiplex PCR, and the TCRdb table lists in-frame clones only, not all of them. The data hold fewer than 500,000 clones, with over 75% observed a single time. Germline loops: CDR1 GTSNPN, CDR2 SVGIG (reference sequence). This CDR3 has 18 amino acids. Trimming took 8 bases from V and 0 from J, leaving 26 bases between them. Participants were placed into cohorts based on the clinical history they reported. The recovered donors of Cohort 3 showed two negative PCRs, clearance, or symptom resolution. This clonotype was sampled from a young man who had recovered from COVID-19. V usage is TRBV30 and J usage is TRBJ2-1; TRBD2 is a possible D gene (6 bases). Sequencing was done on a sample of PBMCs or T cells enriched from blood (not recorded which). The CDR3 DNA is TGTGCCCTGGAGCAGGGCGGGACGGGAACAGCCTCCTACAATGAGCAGTTCTTC. Residues: CALEQGGTGTASYNEQFF.